Sequencing of this T cell receptor beta chain was carried out in a study of low-dose radiotherapy and immunotherapy resistance in tumors. Primers targeting TRAV and TRBV primed first-strand cDNA, covering alpha and beta chains. An approximately 19-cycle PCR with a constant-region primer and V-primer adapter amplified TCRs. TCRdb re-called the reads through MiXCR, storing one row per CDR3 protein. The sample records over 70,000 distinct CDR3 sequences, roughly 31% being singletons. Time point of the sample: before trial treatment. Qualifying patients carried advanced solid tumors devoid of tumor-infiltrating lymphocytes. V lost 5 bases to trimming and J lost 1 base, with 8 bases between them. CDR1 is SNHLY and CDR2 is FYNNEI in the germline V gene. The CDR3 sequence is 13 residues long.

The receptor's source is a female donor with ovarian cancer. The sequencing used PBMCs, collected before treatment. The V and J genes are TRBV2 and TRBJ1-1; no definite D call. CDR3 sequence reads: CASSWKGNTEAFF. CDR3 nucleotide sequence: TGTGCCAGCAGTTGGAAAGGGAACACTGAAGCTTTCTTT.